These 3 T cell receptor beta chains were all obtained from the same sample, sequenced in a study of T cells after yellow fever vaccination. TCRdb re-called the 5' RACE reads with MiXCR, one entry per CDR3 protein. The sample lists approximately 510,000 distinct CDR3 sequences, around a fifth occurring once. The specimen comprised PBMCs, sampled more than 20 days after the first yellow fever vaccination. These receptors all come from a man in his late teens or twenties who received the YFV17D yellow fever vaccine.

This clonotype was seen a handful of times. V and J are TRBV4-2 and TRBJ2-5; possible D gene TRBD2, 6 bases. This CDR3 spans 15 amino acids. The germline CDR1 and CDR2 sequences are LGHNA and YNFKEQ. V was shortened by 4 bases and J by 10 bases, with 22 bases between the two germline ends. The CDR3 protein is CASSPTYSGSLIQYF. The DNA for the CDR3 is TGTGCCAGCAGCCCCACCTACTCCGGGAGCTTGATCCAGTACTTC.

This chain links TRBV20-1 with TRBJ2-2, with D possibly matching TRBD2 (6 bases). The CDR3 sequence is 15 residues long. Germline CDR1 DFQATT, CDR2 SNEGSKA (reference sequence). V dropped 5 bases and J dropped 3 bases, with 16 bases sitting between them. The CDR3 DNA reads TGCAGTGCTGCGAAAACTGGGACTGACACCGGGGAGCTGTTTTTT. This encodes CSAAKTGTDTGELFF.

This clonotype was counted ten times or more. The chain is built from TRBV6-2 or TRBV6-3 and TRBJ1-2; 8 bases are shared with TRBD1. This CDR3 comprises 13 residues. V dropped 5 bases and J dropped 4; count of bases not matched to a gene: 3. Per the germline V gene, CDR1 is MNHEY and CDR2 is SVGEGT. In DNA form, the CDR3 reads TGTGCCAGCAGTACCGGGACAGGCTATGGCTACACCTTC. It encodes CASSTGTGYGYTF.